A single sample gave rise to the 11 T cell receptor beta chains below, sequenced in a study of T-cell reconstitution after alpha-beta-depleted transplantation in children. Using unique molecular identifiers, the investigators prepared the TCRbeta library. TCRdb recomputed calls from the PCR reads with MiXCR, one row per CDR3 protein. The sample has 500,000 to 600,000 distinct CDR3 sequences; around 17% are singletons. Specimen: PBMCs from the stem cell graft donor, collected from the stem cell graft. All receptors derive from a human donor who donated a stem cell graft to a child with acute lymphoblastic leukemia.

J is TRBJ2-7 and V is TRBV2, with 9 bases fitting TRBD1. CDR3 length: 14 amino acids. V lost 8 bases, J lost 2 bases, and 7 bases stayed unmatched. CDR1 is SNHLY and CDR2 is FYNNEI in the germline V gene. The CDR3 DNA sequence: TGTGCCAGCTGCGCAGGGACAGGGACCTACGAGCAGTACTTC. This gives the protein CASCAGTGTYEQYF. Drawing the rest from reference TRBV2 and TRBJ2-7, the complete variable domain is EPEVTQTPSHQVTQMGQEVILRCVPISNHLYFYWYRQILGQKVEFLVSFYNNEISEKSEIFDDQFSVERPDGSNFTLKIRSTKLEDSAMYFCASCAGTGTYEQYFGPGTRLTVT.

This clonotype showed up just a few times. This CDR3 reads CASSQNDRREAFF. The CDR3 nucleotides are TGTGCCAGCAGCCAAAACGACAGGCGTGAAGCTTTCTTT. The J gene is TRBJ1-1, the V gene TRBV3-1; weak D call: TRBD1 (6 bases). The CDR3 consists of 13 residues. Germline loops: CDR1 LGHDT, CDR2 YNNKEL (reference sequence). Between the trimmed V and J ends, which lost 2 bases and 7 bases, there was a span of 11 bases.

The genes are TRBV20-1 and TRBJ2-2; 7 positions agree with TRBD2. CDR3 length equals 16 residues. V shed 0 bases, J shed 1 base, and the junction held 5 bases outside the gene matches. Germline V CDR1 and CDR2: DFQATT, SNEGSKA (reference sequence). CDR3 sequence reads: CSARDPQRENTGELFF. The CDR3 DNA reads TGCAGTGCTAGAGATCCCCAGCGGGAGAACACCGGGGAGCTGTTTTTT.

This clonotype has a handful of counts. The V gene is TRBV5-1, the J gene TRBJ2-7; D is perhaps TRBD1 (6 bases). The CDR3 runs 14 residues. Germline V gives CDR1 SGHRS, CDR2 YFSETQ. With 0 bases removed from V and 6 bases from J, the gap between germline ends came to 13 bases. The CDR3 here is CASSLATGLSEQYF. Here the CDR3 DNA reads TGCGCCAGCAGCTTGGCCACAGGGCTAAGCGAGCAGTACTTC.

The sample holds a few counts of this clonotype. V usage is TRBV20-1 and J usage is TRBJ2-3, with TRBD2 identical over 7 bases. V lost 3 bases, J lost 2 bases, and 11 bases stayed unmatched. The CDR3 runs 16 residues. Germline values: CDR1 DFQATT, CDR2 SNEGSKA (reference sequence). The CDR3 nucleotides are TGCAGTGCTAGTCCTCACTTACTAGCGTCCACAGATACGCAGTATTTT. Translation: CSASPHLLASTDTQYF.

This clonotype was seen a handful of times. The J gene is TRBJ1-5, the V gene TRBV21-1; whether TRBD1, the table's D call, matches the DNA was not checked. TRBV21-1 is annotated as a pseudogene. The CDR3 is made up of 15 amino acids. This CDR3 reads CASSGLGQGSQPQHF. In DNA form, the CDR3 reads TGTGCCAGCAGCGGACTAGGACAGGGAAGTCAGCCCCAGCATTTT.

The chain uses TRBV4-2 and TRBJ2-7, with 11 bases that match TRBD1. With V trimmed by 5 bases and J by 1 base, 4 bases remained unmatched. Germline CDR1 is LGHNA and CDR2 is YNFKEQ. The CDR3 has 15 amino acids. The CDR3 loop reads CASSTRDRGSYEQYF. The CDR3 nucleotides are TGTGCCAGCAGCACCAGGGACAGGGGGTCCTACGAGCAGTACTTC.

This clonotype was detected a few times. The J gene is TRBJ2-2, the V gene TRBV28; D possibly corresponds to TRBD1 (6 bases). Germline lookup yields CDR1 MDHEN and CDR2 SYDVKM. The V end lost 6 bases, the J end lost 4 bases, and 21 bases lay between the germline ends. This CDR3 is built from 17 residues. The CDR3 loop reads CASSSGTTPRGTGELFF. For the CDR3, the DNA is TGTGCCAGCAGCTCCGGGACAACCCCTCGAGGCACCGGGGAGCTGTTTTTT.

The J gene is TRBJ1-2, the V gene TRBV3-1; D not resolved. V lost 0 bases and J 10 bases, leaving 9 bases between the germline ends. Germline values: CDR1 LGHDT, CDR2 YNNKEL (reference sequence). This CDR3 is built from 12 residues. The CDR3 loop is CASSQDFYAYTF. DNA of the CDR3: TGTGCCAGCAGCCAAGACTTCTACGCCTACACCTTC.

This clonotype was detected only a few times. The chain carries TRBV19 and TRBJ2-2; D gene ambiguous. CDR1 and CDR2 from the germline V gene are LNHDA and SQIVND (reference sequence). This CDR3 has 11 residues. The V end lost 7 bases, the J end lost 7 bases, and 7 bases lay between the germline ends. CDR3 sequence: CASTLGGELFF. CDR3 nucleotides: TGTGCCAGTACCCTCGGCGGGGAGCTGTTTTTT.

This clonotype was detected a few times. The chain uses TRBV4-1 and TRBJ2-3; TRBD2 might be the D (6 bases). CDR1 is MGHRA, CDR2 YSYEKL, per germline. This CDR3 contains 14 residues. V lost 4 bases and J lost 2, with 10 bases in between. The CDR3, as DNA: TGCGCCAGCAGCCCACTAGCCAACACAGATACGCAGTATTTT. Protein: CASSPLANTDTQYF.